Below, 20 T cell receptor beta chains from the same sample are listed, as sequenced in a study of OX40 agonist ivuxolimab in advanced cancers. Data came from immunoSEQ multiplex PCR; TCRdb stores just in-frame clones and leaves some out. The table has 95,000 or so clones, around 85% seen once; the top ten hold 3% to 4.5%. The sample in question was CD4+ or CD8+ T cells sorted from blood, obtained in a trial of the OX40 agonist ivuxolimab. The receptors originated from an adult with an advanced solid tumor such as melanoma, head and neck, liver or kidney cancer.

The rearrangement links TRBV5-6 to TRBJ2-5; 7 bases align to TRBD2. Trimming removed 6 bases from V and 7 bases from J; junction bases left unmatched: 9. The CDR3 extends over 13 amino acids. Germline V lookup: CDR1 SGHDT, CDR2 YYEEEE. CDR3 residues: CASITGGGRTQYF. The CDR3 nucleotides are TGTGCCAGCATAACGGGAGGTGGACGGACCCAGTACTTC. The full variable domain, in which reference TRBV5-6 and TRBJ2-5 provide the parts outside the CDR3, is DAGVTQSPTHLIKTRGQQVTLRCSPKSGHDTVSWYQQALGQGPQFIFQYYEEEERQRGNFPDRFSGHQFPNYSSELNVNALLLGDSALYLCASITGGGRTQYFGPGTRLLVL.

CDR3 DNA sequence: TGTGCCAGTAGTATAGTGTCTCCTGTAGGTGGCACAGATACGCAGTATTTT. Translation: CASSIVSPVGGTDTQYF. The gene calls are TRBV19 and TRBJ2-3; unclear D gene. Germline V CDR1 and CDR2: LNHDA, SQIVND (reference sequence). The CDR3 totals 17 residues. V shed 1 base and J shed 1 base, with 15 bases lying between them.

This chain uses TRBV7-6 with TRBJ2-7, with 9 bases lining up with TRBD1. In germline, CDR1 is SGHVS, CDR2 FNYEAQ. The CDR3 spans 14 residues. The V segment lost 1 base and the J segment 4 bases; nucleotides outside the gene matches: 2. The DNA for the CDR3 is TGTGCCAGCAGCTTAGACAGGGGGCTTTACGAGCAGTACTTC. Protein: CASSLDRGLYEQYF.

The CDR3 nucleotides are TGTGCCAGCAGTTACTCCCTATTGGGCTCCACAGATACGCAGTATTTT. Encoded protein: CASSYSLLGSTDTQYF. This chain joins TRBV6-6 and TRBJ2-3; D remains ambiguous. V gave up 0 bases and J gave up 2 bases, with 12 bases separating them. Germline CDR1 MNHNY, CDR2 SVGAGI (reference sequence). The CDR3 spans 16 residues.

J is TRBJ2-1 and V is TRBV7-6, with TRBD2 matching over 11 bases. This CDR3 has 17 residues. Unmatched junction bases numbered 12, after V lost 7 bases and J lost 4 bases. The germline gives CDR1 SGHVS, CDR2 FNYEAQ. The CDR3 reads CASTLTSGTYLYNEQFF. In nucleotides, the CDR3 is TGTGCCAGCACCCTGACTAGCGGGACCTACCTTTACAATGAGCAGTTCTTC.

CDR3 DNA sequence: TGTGCAAGTCGCTTAGTCGGGCGGACAGGGAGGTCCAGCTTCGAGACCCAGTACTTC. It translates to CASRLVGRTGRSSFETQYF. The chain combines TRBV12-2 with TRBJ2-5; the table's D call TRBD1 went unverified against the DNA. TRBV12-2 represents a pseudogene. The CDR3 totals 19 residues.

The genes are TRBV13 and TRBJ2-5, with 8 nucleotides matching TRBD2. Per the germline V gene, CDR1 is PRHDT and CDR2 is FYEKMQ (reference sequence). CDR3 size: 17 residues. J was trimmed by 1 base and V by 5 bases; bases with no gene match: 12. The chain's CDR3 is CASSPPAGETLQETQYF. CDR3 nucleotide sequence: TGTGCCAGCAGCCCCCCAGCGGGAGAGACTCTCCAAGAGACCCAGTACTTC.

The table lists this clone with a few counts. The rearrangement uses TRBV19 and TRBJ1-5; TRBD1 matches 8 bases. CDR1 and CDR2 (germline): LNHDA, SQIVND (reference sequence). With 9 bases clipped from V and 1 base from J, the junction kept 8 bases outside the gene matches. This CDR3 spans 15 amino acids. CDR3 region: CASVQGATSNQPQHF. The CDR3 DNA follows: TGTGCCAGCGTCCAGGGGGCTACGAGCAATCAGCCCCAGCATTTT.

V and J are TRBV6-5 and TRBJ1-4, with TRBD1 as a possible D gene (5 bases). Trimming took 2 bases from V and 7 from J, leaving 14 bases between them. CDR1 MNHEY and CDR2 SVGAGI come from the germline V gene. This CDR3 is 15 amino acids long. CDR3 DNA: TGTGCCAGCAGTTACGGGGCGGGGATGGGTGAAAAACTGTTTTTT. Translation: CASSYGAGMGEKLFF.

V usage is TRBV12-5 and J usage is TRBJ2-7, with TRBD2 matching over 7 bases. Per germline, CDR1 LGHNT and CDR2 FRNRAP. There are 15 residues in the CDR3. Trimming took 2 bases from V and 5 from J; bases not matched to a gene: 9. The CDR3 is CASGLIGGSFNEQYF. The CDR3 nucleotides are TGTGCTAGTGGTTTGATAGGCGGGAGCTTTAACGAGCAGTACTTC.

V is TRBV11-2 and J is TRBJ2-3, with D unclear. Between the trimmed V and J ends, which lost 3 bases and 1 base, there was a span of 8 bases. Germline CDR1 is SGHAT and CDR2 is FQNNGV. The CDR3 spans 14 residues. The CDR3 bases are TGTGCCAGCAGCTTTGAGTACGGCACAGATACGCAGTATTTT. Translation gives CASSFEYGTDTQYF.

CDR3 DNA: TGTGCCAGCAGTTATACTAGTGTCAATGAGCAGTTCTTC. Translating it yields CASSYTSVNEQFF. This sequence joins TRBV27 and TRBJ2-1, with D possibly being TRBD2 (5 bases). Germline V gene data show CDR1 as MNHEY and CDR2 as SMNVEV (reference sequence). The CDR3 covers 13 residues. The V and J ends lost 4 bases and 6 bases respectively, with 10 bases between them.

The chain joins TRBV5-1 to TRBJ2-5, with D unclear. Trimming took 0 bases from V and 6 from J, leaving 15 bases between them. Germline V gives CDR1 SGHRS, CDR2 YFSETQ. The CDR3 length is 15 residues. The DNA of the CDR3 is TGCGCCAGCAGCTTGGGGTCTACCCTTGGGAAGACCCAGTACTTC. Translation gives CASSLGSTLGKTQYF.

Concerning this clone: One end of the junction varies from germline; a read error may be responsible. This sequence joins TRBV6-4 and TRBJ2-7; 11 nucleotides match TRBD2. CDR3 length equals 13 residues. Germline-derived CDR1 and CDR2 are MRHNA and SNTAGT. CDR3 loop: CASSQGLADEQYF. CDR3 bases: TGCGCCAGCAGCCAGGGACTAGCGGACGAGCAGTACTTC.

The rearrangement uses TRBV19 and TRBJ2-3; D is uncertain. CDR1 is LNHDA and CDR2 is SQIVND in the germline V gene (reference sequence). The CDR3 sequence is 17 residues long. With 2 bases removed from V and 1 base from J, the gap between germline ends came to 16 bases. The CDR3 region is CASSIMAGGSGTDTQYF. Here the CDR3 DNA reads TGTGCCAGTAGTATAATGGCAGGTGGATCTGGCACAGATACGCAGTATTTT.

The V call is TRBV6-1, the J call TRBJ1-5; TRBD1 is a possible D gene (5 bases). Germline CDR1 MNHNS, CDR2 SASEGT. This CDR3 comprises 14 residues. Trimming took 7 bases from V and 2 from J, leaving 12 bases between them. Written as DNA, the CDR3 is TGTGCCAGCAAAGGGGAAGCGGGCAATCAGCCCCAGCATTTT. Translated, it gives CASKGEAGNQPQHF.

The V gene is TRBV7-9, the J gene TRBJ1-1; maybe TRBD1 (5 bases). This CDR3 is built from 12 residues. V was pared by 6 bases and J by 9 bases, with 14 bases between. CDR1 is SEHNR and CDR2 is FQNEAQ in the germline V gene (reference sequence). CDR3 in amino acids: CASSQDSGQAFF. The CDR3 bases are TGTGCCAGCAGTCAAGACAGCGGACAAGCTTTCTTT.

V usage is TRBV7-9 and J usage is TRBJ2-5; D is unresolved. Trimming shortened V by 3 bases and J by 0 bases, and 5 bases separated the two germline ends. Germline V lookup: CDR1 SEHNR, CDR2 FQNEAQ (reference sequence). The CDR3 spans 13 residues. CDR3 bases: TGTGCCAGCAGCTTCCAGAACCAAGAGACCCAGTACTTC. It is translated as CASSFQNQETQYF.

This chain connects TRBV6-1 to TRBJ2-3; 9 nucleotides align to TRBD2. Germline values: CDR1 MNHNS, CDR2 SASEGT. J was trimmed by 6 bases and V by 6 bases; bases with no gene match: 7. This CDR3 comprises 14 residues. In DNA form, the CDR3 reads TGTGCCAGCAGGACCCAAGCGGGAGGTGATACGCAGTATTTT. As protein: CASRTQAGGDTQYF.

The V and J genes are TRBV2 and TRBJ2-1; 8 bases match TRBD2. The CDR3 runs 15 residues. V lost 4 bases, J lost 6 bases, and 8 bases stayed unmatched. Germline CDR1 SNHLY, CDR2 FYNNEI. The CDR3: CASSVSSGTLNEQFF. In DNA, the CDR3 is TGTGCCAGCAGTGTAAGTAGCGGGACCCTCAATGAGCAGTTCTTC.